Below, one T cell receptor beta chain is given with its context. These data originate in a study of blood T cell repertoires in COVID-19. J lost 5 bases, V lost 7 bases, and 5 bases had no gene match. This CDR3 has 13 amino acids. The V gene's germline CDR1 is SNHLY and CDR2 FYNNEI. Per the study methods: By means of reference gene primer amplification, nucleated cell counts were estimated. Measured with immunoSEQ multiplex PCR; TCRdb has only the in-frame clones, and not every one. The DNA was the basis for D and trimming; V, J and clone size are from that table. The sample lists 150,000 to 160,000 clones, approximately 92% occurring once.

This chain connects TRBV2 to TRBJ1-5, with 7 bases that match TRBD1. Sequencing was performed on peripheral blood. The origin of this receptor is a woman between 35 and 50 years old with acute or convalescent COVID-19. CDR3: CASKGQPHQPQHF. The CDR3 nucleotides are TGTGCCAGCAAGGGACAGCCCCATCAGCCCCAGCATTTT.